This T cell receptor (beta chain) emerged from a study of cytomegalovirus exposure and HLA in healthy donors. In its sample, this clone was seen once. Profiled with immunoSEQ multiplex PCR; TCRdb holds only in-frame clones, not every one. Altogether fewer than 75,000 clones are present, about 95% being singletons, with the ten largest covering 1.5% to 2%. V lost 10 bases and J lost 5; bases outside the gene matches: 10. This CDR3 is built from 16 residues. Per germline, CDR1 LNHDA and CDR2 SQIVND (reference sequence). Sequencing was carried out using PBMCs. This TCR was recovered from a young woman in good health and CMV-seropositive. This chain joins TRBV19 and TRBJ2-2, with 13 bases that match TRBD2. Written as DNA, the CDR3 is TGTGCCACTACCGGGACTAGCGGGATCGGAACCGGGGAGCTGTTTTTT. Translation: CATTGTSGIGTGELFF.